The 29 T cell receptor beta chains in this list originate from one sample, sequenced in a study of response to subunit inactivated influenza vaccine. TCRdb ran MiXCR on the RT-PCR reads and lists one entry per CDR3 protein. Of roughly 790,000 distinct CDR3 sequences detected, approximately 22% appear once; the ten largest clones hold 10% to 13%. This sample comprised PBMCs from blood, obtained approximately 5 days after vaccination. These receptors were taken from a man between 50 and 59 years old who received an inactivated influenza vaccine.

V is TRBV10-3 and J is TRBJ1-2, with 8 positions matching TRBD1. The CDR3 runs 16 residues. Germline CDR1 and CDR2: ENHRY and SYGVKD. J lost 3 bases, V lost 2 bases, and 8 bases had no gene match. CDR3 DNA sequence: TGTGCCATCAGTGAGGGGGACAGGAGTAAGGACTATGGCTACACCTTC. As protein: CAISEGDRSKDYGYTF.

V gene TRBV20-1 combines with J gene TRBJ2-1; perhaps TRBD2 as D (5 bases). Looked up from germline, CDR1 is DFQATT and CDR2 is SNEGSKA (reference sequence). V was clipped by 0 bases and J by 6 bases, with 12 bases between them. The CDR3 sequence is 14 residues long. CDR3 loop: CSARDLASSNEQFF. CDR3 DNA sequence: TGCAGTGCTAGAGATTTAGCTAGCTCCAATGAGCAGTTCTTC.

The chain links TRBV6-1 to TRBJ2-2, with TRBD2 matching 8 bases. After removal of 7 bases from V and 5 bases from J, the junction contained 9 bases not matched to a gene. CDR1 MNHNS and CDR2 SASEGT come from the germline V gene. The CDR3 sequence is 15 residues long. CDR3 bases: TGTGCCAGCACCTCGCGGGGGGTTGAAACCGGGGAGCTGTTTTTT. Protein sequence: CASTSRGVETGELFF.

In this sample, this clonotype turned up many times. The rearrangement links TRBV2 to TRBJ2-1; possible D gene TRBD2, 6 bases. The CDR3 length is 13 residues. Per germline, CDR1 SNHLY and CDR2 FYNNEI. Trimming took 3 bases from V and 4 from J, leaving 7 bases between them. The CDR3 DNA reads as TGTGCCAGCAGTGAGCGGGGATACAATGAGCAGTTCTTC. Encoded protein: CASSERGYNEQFF.

V usage is TRBV27 and J usage is TRBJ1-5; no firm D call. The V end was cut by 8 bases, the J end by 2 bases, with 7 bases between. The CDR3 loop spans 12 amino acids. Germline loops: CDR1 MNHEY, CDR2 SMNVEV (reference sequence). CDR3 DNA: TGTGCCAGCGGGGTGGGCAATCAGCCCCAGCATTTT. Protein sequence: CASGVGNQPQHF.

The chain uses TRBV12-3 or TRBV12-4 and TRBJ2-3, with D perhaps TRBD2 (6 bases). V lost 3 bases, J lost 12 bases, and 25 bases lay in between. The CDR3 contains 16 residues. In DNA, the CDR3 is TGTGCCAGCAGTTTTAATAAAGGACTAAAGGGATCACCCCAGTATTTT. Translation gives CASSFNKGLKGSPQYF.

This clonotype was seen only a few times. This rearrangement joins TRBV5-1 to TRBJ1-5; possibly TRBD1 for D (5 bases). Deletions cut 0 bases from V and 6 bases from J, with 10 bases between. CDR3 length equals 14 residues. The V gene's germline CDR1 is SGHRS and CDR2 YFSETQ. This chain's CDR3 is CASSLGGRGQPQHF. In nucleotides, the CDR3 is TGCGCCAGCAGCTTGGGGGGCCGGGGTCAGCCCCAGCATTTT.

This chain uses TRBV4-3 with TRBJ2-6, with D unresolved. Deletions cut 0 bases from V and 0 bases from J, with 15 bases between. From germline, CDR1 is LGHNA and CDR2 YSLEER. This CDR3 has 19 amino acids. The CDR3 sequence: CASSQDGSTHLSGANVLTF. CDR3 DNA sequence: TGCGCCAGCAGCCAAGATGGCTCCACCCACCTCTCTGGGGCCAACGTCCTGACTTTC.

This clonotype was counted a few times. V usage is TRBV28 and J usage is TRBJ2-3; D is possibly TRBD2 (7 bases). The CDR3 is made up of 16 amino acids. With 6 bases removed from V and 5 bases from J, the gap between germline ends came to 21 bases. CDR1 is MDHEN, CDR2 SYDVKM, per germline. The CDR3 DNA reads as TGTGCCAGCAGCCCCGCTTGGGGGGGCGCGATAGATACGCAGTATTTT. This translates into CASSPAWGGAIDTQYF.

CDR3 region: CASSPGGGTPEAFF. CDR3 in DNA: TGTGCCAGCAGTCCGGGAGGCGGAACACCTGAAGCTTTCTTT. This rearrangement joins TRBV28 to TRBJ1-1; no firm D call. Trimming left V 5 bases short and J 6 bases short, with 16 bases between. The CDR3 consists of 14 residues. Germline CDR1 reads MDHEN; CDR2 reads SYDVKM.

This clonotype was detected a few times. The chain is built from TRBV7-9 and TRBJ2-5, with a weak D call TRBD2 (6 bases). Per germline, CDR1 SEHNR and CDR2 FQNEAQ (reference sequence). The germline V and J ends were trimmed by 6 bases and 5 bases, with 25 bases remaining between them. The CDR3 totals 17 residues. CDR3 residues: CASRAIRDSMVKETQYF. The CDR3 DNA reads as TGTGCCAGCAGAGCAATCCGGGACTCAATGGTTAAGGAGACCCAGTACTTC.

This clonotype was detected once. This chain uses TRBV18 with TRBJ1-2; tentatively, D is TRBD1 (5 bases). Trimming removed 2 bases from V and 4 bases from J, with 11 bases in between. Germline V gene lookup returns CDR1 KGHSH and CDR2 LQKENI. The CDR3 extends over 14 amino acids. The CDR3 coding sequence is TGTGCCAGCTCACCAGGAACAGGTCCCTATGGCTACACCTTC. This gives the protein CASSPGTGPYGYTF.

The V call is TRBV6-5, the J call TRBJ1-5; the match to TRBD1 covers 8 bases. This CDR3 has 16 residues. The germline CDR1 and CDR2 sequences are MNHEY and SVGAGI. V trimming: 5 bases; J trimming: 3 bases; junction bases outside the gene matches: 9. This chain's CDR3 is CASSTTGTGTNQPQHF. CDR3 nucleotides: TGTGCCAGCAGTACTACCGGGACAGGAACCAATCAGCCCCAGCATTTT.

The chain carries TRBV6-1 and TRBJ2-1, with D unclear. The germline V gene has CDR1 MNHNS and CDR2 SASEGT. V was shortened by 7 bases and J by 1 base, with 8 bases between the two germline ends. CDR3 size: 13 residues. The CDR3 coding sequence is TGTGCCAGCATGGCTTTATCCTACAATGAGCAGTTCTTC. It translates to CASMALSYNEQFF.

This rearrangement joins TRBV4-2 to TRBJ1-5; D might be TRBD1 (5 bases). Germline CDR1 is LGHNA and CDR2 is YNFKEQ. The CDR3 loop spans 15 amino acids. The V end lost 1 base, the J end lost 9 bases, and 16 bases lay between the germline ends. The CDR3 sequence is CASSQVGGRGAPQHF. CDR3 coding DNA: TGTGCCAGCAGCCAAGTGGGGGGACGTGGTGCGCCCCAGCATTTT.

Many counts were recorded for this clonotype. This sequence joins TRBV5-1 and TRBJ2-7; 7 bases are shared with TRBD2. In germline, CDR1 is SGHRS, CDR2 YFSETQ. Unmatched junction bases numbered 8, after V lost 4 bases and J lost 4 bases. This CDR3 is 14 amino acids long. The CDR3 sequence is CASSRDYSTYEQYF. CDR3 bases: TGCGCCAGCAGCCGGGACTACAGTACATACGAGCAGTACTTC.

There are a few counts of this clonotype. The chain combines TRBV15 with TRBJ2-3; tentatively, D is TRBD1 (5 bases). The germline V gene has CDR1 LNHNV and CDR2 YYDKDF (reference sequence). Trimming left V 0 bases short and J 2 bases short, with 9 bases between. This CDR3 is 15 amino acids long. CDR3 coding DNA: TGTGCCACCAGCAGAGATTACAGGAACACAGATACGCAGTATTTT. Encoded protein: CATSRDYRNTDTQYF. The complete variable domain, with remaining parts taken from reference TRBV15 and TRBJ2-3, reads DAMVIQNPRYQVTQFGKPVTLSCSQTLNHNVMYWYQQKSSQAPKLLFHYYDKDFNNEADTPDNFQSRRPNTSFCFLDIRSPGLGDTAMYLCATSRDYRNTDTQYFGPGTRLTVL.

The chain combines TRBV2 with TRBJ2-2; 7 bases align to TRBD1. Germline V gene sequence: CDR1 SNHLY, CDR2 FYNNEI. Trimming took 7 bases from V and 0 from J; bases not matched to a gene: 8. The CDR3 runs 16 residues. In nucleotides, the CDR3 is TGTGCCAGCACTCGACAGGGTCCCTCGAACACCGGGGAGCTGTTTTTT. It yields the protein CASTRQGPSNTGELFF.

The V gene is TRBV20-1, the J gene TRBJ2-1; possibly TRBD2 for D (5 bases). V was trimmed by 6 bases and J by 4 bases, leaving 16 bases between them. This CDR3 has 14 residues. Germline lookup yields CDR1 DFQATT and CDR2 SNEGSKA (reference sequence). The DNA of the CDR3 is TGCAGTGCCTCATCCGCCGGGGTATACAATGAGCAGTTCTTC. Amino acids: CSASSAGVYNEQFF.

The gene calls are TRBV6-2 or TRBV6-3 and TRBJ2-7; 7 bases match TRBD2. CDR3 size: 13 residues. J lost 3 bases, V lost 5 bases, and 4 bases had no gene match. The germline V gene encodes CDR1 MNHEY and CDR2 SVGEGT. In nucleotides, the CDR3 is TGTGCCAGCAGTGGGGGACTAATCTACGAGCAGTACTTC. Translated: CASSGGLIYEQYF.

This clonotype occurred a few times. One end of the junction is discordant with germline, which a read error may explain. The rearrangement links TRBV20-1 to TRBJ2-1; 10 bases are shared with TRBD2. Germline CDR1 is DFQATT and CDR2 is SNEGSKA (reference sequence). The CDR3 totals 15 residues. The CDR3 nucleotides are TGCAGTGCTAGATCCGGGACTAGCGCCTATAATGAGCAGTTCTTC. Encoded protein: CSARSGTSAYNEQFF.

This clonotype was picked up many times. J is TRBJ2-7 and V is TRBV20-1, with D possibly being TRBD1 or TRBD2 (5 bases each). The CDR3 covers 15 residues. CDR1 and CDR2 (germline): DFQATT, SNEGSKA (reference sequence). Deletions cut 0 bases from V and 6 bases from J, with 18 bases between. CDR3 sequence (DNA): TGCAGTGCTAGAGACGGGACCACCGGTGGGGTCGAGCAGTACTTC. It encodes CSARDGTTGGVEQYF.

This clonotype was seen only a few times. V gene TRBV6-1 combines with J gene TRBJ2-1; 11 nucleotides agree with TRBD2. CDR3 size: 19 residues. Germline V gene sequence: CDR1 MNHNS, CDR2 SASEGT. Trimming at V came to 6 bases and at J to 6 bases, leaving 19 bases not matched to a gene. The CDR3 DNA reads as TGTGCCAGCAGCCTGGGCAAGACTAGCGGGGTGCAAAGGGCCAATGAGCAGTTCTTC. Amino acid sequence: CASSLGKTSGVQRANEQFF.

The sample holds a few counts of this clonotype. This chain connects TRBV12-3 or TRBV12-4 to TRBJ2-3; TRBD1 matches 7 bases. This CDR3 has 12 amino acids. The V segment lost 5 bases and the J segment 9 bases; nucleotides outside the gene matches: 5. CDR3 region: CASSPTGATQYF. In nucleotides, the CDR3 is TGTGCCAGCAGTCCAACAGGGGCCACGCAGTATTTT.

V gene TRBV10-3 combines with J gene TRBJ2-6; D call uncertain. Trimming cost V 2 bases and J 1 base, with 9 bases left between them. CDR3 length: 16 residues. Germline lookup yields CDR1 ENHRY and CDR2 SYGVKD. The DNA for the CDR3 is TGTGCCATCAGTGAGGGGCAGCGATCTGGGGCCAACGTCCTGACTTTC. Residues: CAISEGQRSGANVLTF.

This rearrangement joins TRBV12-3 or TRBV12-4 to TRBJ1-4, with unresolved D. V was pared by 5 bases and J by 0 bases, with 7 bases between. The CDR3 covers 14 residues. Here the CDR3 reads CASSVAATNEKLFF. Written as DNA, the CDR3 is TGTGCCAGCAGTGTTGCAGCAACTAATGAAAAACTGTTTTTT.

This clonotype was detected only a few times. This chain uses TRBV12-3 or TRBV12-4 with TRBJ2-7; D remains ambiguous. CDR3 length equals 15 residues. Trimming took 6 bases from V and 0 from J, leaving 15 bases between them. CDR3 sequence reads: CASSSPRVSSYEQYF. As DNA, the CDR3 is TGTGCCAGCAGCTCCCCTAGGGTGTCCTCCTACGAGCAGTACTTC.

The J gene is TRBJ2-7, the V gene TRBV12-3 or TRBV12-4; 9 bases fit TRBD1. V was pared by 4 bases and J by 3 bases, with 13 bases of the junction left unmatched. CDR3 length: 17 amino acids. The CDR3 is CASSSNHRDRVNYEQYF. The CDR3 DNA reads as TGTGCCAGCAGTTCAAACCACCGGGACAGGGTAAACTACGAGCAGTACTTC.

This chain joins TRBV28 and TRBJ2-1; D not certain. The CDR3 extends over 12 amino acids. Germline V gene data show CDR1 as MDHEN and CDR2 as SYDVKM. Trimming took 7 bases from V and 7 from J, leaving 11 bases between them. CDR3 residues: CASNLGLNEQFF. The CDR3 DNA is TGTGCCAGCAACTTAGGCCTGAATGAGCAGTTCTTC.